Below, 27 T cell receptor beta chains from the same sample are listed, as sequenced in a study of T cell responses to AZD1222 COVID-19 vaccine. Here immunoSEQ multiplex PCR was the method, and the copy in TCRdb shows in-frame clones only, minus some. The table records some 150,000 clones, 85% to 95% of them present only once. Sequenced here: peripheral blood, sampled 28 days after the second AZD1222 dose. All receptors derive from an adult who received the AZD1222 COVID-19 vaccine.

The chain carries TRBV5-8 and TRBJ2-5; 11 bases align to TRBD1. J gave up 4 bases and V 1 base, and 3 bases lay outside the gene matches. The CDR3 has 15 amino acids. Germline CDR1 is SGHTS and CDR2 is YDEGEE. CDR3 nucleotide sequence: TGTGCCAGCAGCTTGTGGGACAGGGGGGGAGAGACCCAGTACTTC. It encodes CASSLWDRGGETQYF.

The chain couples TRBV28 to TRBJ1-2, with a tentative D call TRBD1 (6 bases). The V and J ends lost 0 bases and 7 bases respectively, with 12 bases between them. There are 14 residues in the CDR3. Germline loops: CDR1 MDHEN, CDR2 SYDVKM. The CDR3 loop is CASSLWARGSGYTF. CDR3 coding DNA: TGTGCCAGCAGTTTATGGGCCAGGGGAAGTGGCTACACCTTC.

The V gene is TRBV6-5, the J gene TRBJ1-1, with TRBD1 as a possible D gene (6 bases). The CDR3 is 13 amino acids. Trimming took off 7 bases at V and 7 bases at J, with 16 bases between the two ends. CDR1 is MNHEY and CDR2 is SVGAGI in the germline V gene. The chain's CDR3 is CASNRLGDNEAFF. The CDR3 region has the DNA TGTGCCAGCAATCGCCTCGGGGACAATGAAGCTTTCTTT.

The genes are TRBV23-1 and TRBJ2-7; no firm D call. TRBV23-1 is an ORF, with its function uncertain. The CDR3 contains 15 residues. Deletions cut 6 bases from V and 3 bases from J, with 18 bases between. CDR3 nucleotide sequence: TGCGCCAGCAGCCGAGGAACTCCCCCGATCTACGAGCAGTACTTC. It is translated as CASSRGTPPIYEQYF.

V usage is TRBV5-1 and J usage is TRBJ2-1; D is perhaps TRBD2 (6 bases). Germline CDR1 is SGHRS and CDR2 is YFSETQ. This CDR3 contains 15 residues. Trimming removed 2 bases at V and 6 bases at J, with 15 bases between. CDR3 protein: CASSFSSGSINEQFF. CDR3 in DNA: TGCGCCAGCAGCTTTTCAAGCGGGTCCATCAATGAGCAGTTCTTC.

The CDR3 here is CASSFGTDNQPQHF. CDR3 DNA sequence: TGTGCCAGCAGCTTCGGGACAGACAATCAGCCCCAGCATTTT. The chain combines TRBV5-6 with TRBJ1-5, with 7 bases identical to TRBD1. Looked up from germline, CDR1 is SGHDT and CDR2 is YYEEEE. J gave up 3 bases and V 2 bases, and 2 bases lay outside the gene matches. CDR3 length: 14 amino acids.

This clone was detected once. V is TRBV28 and J is TRBJ2-2; 12 nucleotides match TRBD2. J was trimmed by 6 bases and V by 5 bases; bases with no gene match: 7. The CDR3 is made up of 16 amino acids. Germline loops: CDR1 MDHEN, CDR2 SYDVKM. The CDR3 DNA follows: TGTGCCAGCAGTAGAGGGACTAGCGGGCGCCCCGGGGAGCTGTTTTTT. Translating it yields CASSRGTSGRPGELFF. Full variable domain (rest looked up from reference TRBV28 and TRBJ2-2): DVKVTQSSRYLVKRTGEKVFLECVQDMDHENMFWYRQDPGLGLRLIYFSYDVKMKEKGDIPEGYSVSREKKERFSLILESASTNQTSMYLCASSRGTSGRPGELFFGEGSRLTVL.

This chain connects TRBV2 to TRBJ1-5; no clear D gene. The CDR3 has 17 amino acids. Germline V lookup: CDR1 SNHLY, CDR2 FYNNEI. Trimming shortened V by 3 bases and J by 0 bases, and 15 bases separated the two germline ends. The CDR3 region is CASSESLKVYSNQPQHF. The DNA for the CDR3 is TGTGCCAGCAGTGAGTCGTTAAAGGTGTATAGCAATCAGCCCCAGCATTTT.

This clone was detected once. The V and J genes are TRBV27 and TRBJ2-7; TRBD2 aligns across 10 bases. Trimming took 4 bases from V and 2 from J; bases not matched to a gene: 8. The CDR3 covers 16 residues. Germline V gene data show CDR1 as MNHEY and CDR2 as SMNVEV (reference sequence). For the CDR3, the DNA is TGTGCCAGCAGTTCCGTCCTGACTAGCGGGCCCTACGAGCAGTACTTC. As protein: CASSSVLTSGPYEQYF.

This clone was counted a few times. This CDR3 is CSVAETLGNTIYF. In DNA form, the CDR3 reads TGCAGCGTTGCCGAGACTTTAGGAAACACCATATATTTT. The chain joins TRBV29-1 to TRBJ1-3; D is undetermined. V lost 4 bases to trimming and J lost 4 bases, with 11 bases between them. CDR1 is SQVTM, CDR2 ANQGSEA, per germline. The CDR3 length is 13 residues.

This sequence joins TRBV19 and TRBJ2-2, with D hard to call. V lost 7 bases, J lost 3 bases, and 6 bases lay in between. The CDR3 runs to 12 residues. From germline, CDR1 is LNHDA and CDR2 SQIVND (reference sequence). The CDR3 nucleotides read TGTGCCAGTATATCGGACACCGGGGAGCTGTTTTTT. It translates to CASISDTGELFF.

The chain employs TRBV5-4 and TRBJ2-7, with D perhaps matching TRBD1 or TRBD2 (5 bases each). V dropped 3 bases and J dropped 0 bases, with 10 bases sitting between them. In germline, CDR1 is SGHNT, CDR2 YYREEE (reference sequence). CDR3 length: 14 residues. CDR3 nucleotides: TGTGCCAGCAGCTCCCCAGGGAGCTCCTACGAGCAGTACTTC. Translating gives CASSSPGSSYEQYF.

This chain joins TRBV29-1 and TRBJ1-1; D gene ambiguous. This CDR3 has 14 residues. Germline values: CDR1 SQVTM, CDR2 ANQGSEA. Trimming pared 4 bases from V and 1 base from J, leaving 13 bases between. CDR3 loop: CSVVPRATNTEAFF. CDR3 coding DNA: TGCAGCGTTGTACCGAGGGCCACGAACACTGAAGCTTTCTTT.

The genes are TRBV19 and TRBJ2-2; D tentatively reads TRBD1 or TRBD2 (5 bases each). The CDR3 is made up of 14 amino acids. Germline CDR1 is LNHDA and CDR2 is SQIVND (reference sequence). With 3 bases removed from V and 5 bases from J, the gap between germline ends came to 10 bases. CDR3 in amino acids: CASSMGEGTGELFF. For the CDR3, the DNA is TGTGCCAGTAGTATGGGGGAAGGGACCGGGGAGCTGTTTTTT. Full variable domain (remainder filled in from reference TRBV19 and TRBJ2-2): DGGITQSPKYLFRKEGQNVTLSCEQNLNHDAMYWYRQDPGQGLRLIYYSQIVNDFQKGDIAEGYSVSREKKESFPLTVTSAQKNPTAFYLCASSMGEGTGELFFGEGSRLTVL.

The gene calls are TRBV10-3 and TRBJ2-6; the D is unclear. V gave up 5 bases and J gave up 0 bases, with 26 bases separating them. The germline CDR1 and CDR2 sequences are ENHRY and SYGVKD. This CDR3 contains 21 residues. CDR3 sequence: CAISLPRGGNRIGSGANVLTF. The CDR3 DNA follows: TGTGCCATCAGTCTCCCCCGCGGTGGGAATCGTATTGGCTCTGGGGCCAACGTCCTGACTTTC.

The chain uses TRBV7-2 and TRBJ2-5; 11 bases map to TRBD2. This CDR3 contains 15 residues. V lost 4 bases to trimming and J lost 5 bases; unmatched junction nucleotides: 6. CDR1 SGHTA and CDR2 FQGNSA come from the germline V gene. This CDR3 reads CASSSHSGRGETQYF. The CDR3 nucleotides read TGTGCCAGCAGCTCCCATAGCGGGAGGGGGGAGACCCAGTACTTC. The whole variable domain, remainder taken from reference TRBV7-2 and TRBJ2-5, is GAGVSQSPSNKVTEKGKDVELRCDPISGHTALYWYRQSLGQGLEFLIYFQGNSAPDKSGLPSDRFSAERTGGSVSTLTIQRTQQEDSAVYLCASSSHSGRGETQYFGPGTRLLVL.

The chain joins TRBV28 to TRBJ1-5, with TRBD1 as a possible D gene (5 bases). Germline CDR1 is MDHEN and CDR2 is SYDVKM. Trimming removed 4 bases from V and 1 base from J, with 14 bases in between. This CDR3 has 16 amino acids. The CDR3 loop reads CASSSEGRVSNQPQHF. The CDR3, as DNA: TGTGCCAGCAGTTCTGAGGGGAGGGTAAGCAATCAGCCCCAGCATTTT.

This rearrangement joins TRBV30 to TRBJ2-1, with a tentative D call TRBD1 (6 bases). This CDR3 contains 14 residues. The V and J ends lost 2 bases and 10 bases respectively, with 18 bases between them. CDR1 GTSNPN and CDR2 SVGIG come from the germline V gene (reference sequence). In nucleotides, the CDR3 is TGTGCCTGGAGTCTACAGGGCCTACCGGGCGAGCAGTTCTTC. Translating gives CAWSLQGLPGEQFF.

The rearrangement links TRBV18 to TRBJ2-7; TRBD1 agrees at 8 bases. The CDR3 spans 15 residues. V lost 6 bases to trimming and J lost 5 bases; unmatched junction nucleotides: 12. The germline gives CDR1 KGHSH, CDR2 LQKENI. Written as DNA, the CDR3 is TGTGCCAGCTCGAACTTCGGACAGGGAGAGGACGAGCAGTACTTC. Its protein product is CASSNFGQGEDEQYF.

This clone was seen a handful of times. The rearrangement links TRBV6-2 or TRBV6-3 to TRBJ1-1; D is unresolved. Germline CDR1 MNHEY, CDR2 SVGEGT. The CDR3 is made up of 15 amino acids. Deletions cut 0 bases from V and 0 bases from J, with 8 bases between. DNA for the CDR3: TGTGCCAGCAGTTACTCTTACTCCCTGAACACTGAAGCTTTCTTT. It is translated as CASSYSYSLNTEAFF.

CDR3 bases: TGTGCCAGCAGTATTGGTCATGGCTACACCTTC. Its protein is CASSIGHGYTF. The V and J genes are TRBV12-3 or TRBV12-4 and TRBJ1-2; D is unclear. This CDR3 is built from 11 residues. V gave up 5 bases and J gave up 6 bases, with 7 bases separating them.

The V gene is TRBV3-1 (or the pseudogene TRBV3-2), the J gene TRBJ1-1; 7 bases agree with TRBD1. This CDR3 has 14 amino acids. The J segment lost 6 bases and the V segment lost 4 bases, leaving 8 bases of the junction unmatched. Germline V CDR1 and CDR2: LGHDT, YNNKEL (reference sequence). CDR3 amino acids: CASSRDRAGAEAFF. In DNA, the CDR3 is TGTGCCAGCAGCCGAGACAGGGCTGGGGCTGAAGCTTTCTTT.

V is TRBV10-3 and J is TRBJ1-2; 8 bases line up with TRBD1. Germline V gene data show CDR1 as ENHRY and CDR2 as SYGVKD. The V segment lost 3 bases and the J segment 7 bases; nucleotides outside the gene matches: 4. The CDR3 spans 13 residues. Written as DNA, the CDR3 is TGTGCCATCAGTGAAACCGGACAGGGTGGCTACACCTTC. Its protein product is CAISETGQGGYTF.

J is TRBJ2-1 and V is TRBV9, with D unresolved. Trimming cost V 0 bases and J 0 bases, with 7 bases left between them. This CDR3 contains 15 residues. CDR1 and CDR2 (germline): SGDLS, YYNGEE. The CDR3 loop is CASSVDRSSYNEQFF. CDR3 DNA: TGTGCCAGCAGCGTAGACCGGAGCTCCTACAATGAGCAGTTCTTC.

The chain employs TRBV4-3 and TRBJ1-6; no reliable D call. CDR3 length equals 14 residues. V shed 0 bases and J shed 10 bases, with 10 bases lying between them. Germline CDR1 and CDR2: LGHNA and YSLEER. CDR3 sequence (DNA): TGCGCCAGCAGCCAAGATCGGAGGGTCTCACCCCTCCACTTT. Protein: CASSQDRRVSPLHF.

The rearrangement links TRBV18 to TRBJ1-2; D gene unclear. CDR1 is KGHSH and CDR2 is LQKENI in the germline V gene. The ends were cut back, 0 bases at V and 3 bases at J, with 8 bases in the middle. The CDR3 length is 14 residues. CDR3 loop: CASSPPSGYYGYTF. The CDR3 DNA follows: TGTGCCAGCTCACCACCGTCGGGATACTATGGCTACACCTTC.

The V and J genes are TRBV29-1 and TRBJ2-6; 7 bases map to TRBD1. The CDR3 is made up of 15 amino acids. In germline, CDR1 is SQVTM, CDR2 ANQGSEA. J lost 0 bases, V lost 6 bases, and 5 bases had no gene match. CDR3 nucleotides: TGCAGCGTGCAGGGGGTGGACTCTGGGGCCAACGTCCTGACTTTC. It specifies CSVQGVDSGANVLTF.